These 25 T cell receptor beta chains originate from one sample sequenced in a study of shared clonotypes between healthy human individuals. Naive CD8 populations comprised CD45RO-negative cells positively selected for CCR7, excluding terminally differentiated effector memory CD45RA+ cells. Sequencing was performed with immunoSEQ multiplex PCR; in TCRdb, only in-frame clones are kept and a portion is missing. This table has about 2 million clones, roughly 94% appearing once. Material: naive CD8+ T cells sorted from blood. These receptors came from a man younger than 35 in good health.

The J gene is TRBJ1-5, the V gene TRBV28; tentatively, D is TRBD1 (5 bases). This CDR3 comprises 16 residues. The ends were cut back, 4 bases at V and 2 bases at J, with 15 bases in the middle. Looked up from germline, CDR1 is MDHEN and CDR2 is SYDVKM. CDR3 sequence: CASSSPAGEGNQPQHF. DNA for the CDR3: TGTGCCAGCAGTTCCCCCGCGGGGGAGGGCAATCAGCCCCAGCATTTT.

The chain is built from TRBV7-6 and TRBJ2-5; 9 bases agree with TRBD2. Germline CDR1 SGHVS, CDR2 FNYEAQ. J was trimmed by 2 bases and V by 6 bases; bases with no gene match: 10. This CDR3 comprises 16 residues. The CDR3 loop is CASSLWAGGSQETQYF. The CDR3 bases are TGTGCCAGCAGTTTATGGGCGGGAGGGAGTCAAGAGACCCAGTACTTC.

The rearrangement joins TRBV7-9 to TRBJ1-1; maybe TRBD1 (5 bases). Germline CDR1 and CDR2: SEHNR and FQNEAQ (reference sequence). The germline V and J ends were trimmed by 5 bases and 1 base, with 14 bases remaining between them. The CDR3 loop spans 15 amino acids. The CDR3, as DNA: TGTGCCAGCAGCCCTAGGGGAGGGCCGAACACTGAAGCTTTCTTT. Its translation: CASSPRGGPNTEAFF.

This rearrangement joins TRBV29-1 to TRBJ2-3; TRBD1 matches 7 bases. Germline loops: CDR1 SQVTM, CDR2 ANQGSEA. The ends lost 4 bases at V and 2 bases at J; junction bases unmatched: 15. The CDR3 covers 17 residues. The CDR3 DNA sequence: TGCAGCGTTGTCGGGACAGATTCCTCGAAACCCACAGATACGCAGTATTTT. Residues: CSVVGTDSSKPTDTQYF.

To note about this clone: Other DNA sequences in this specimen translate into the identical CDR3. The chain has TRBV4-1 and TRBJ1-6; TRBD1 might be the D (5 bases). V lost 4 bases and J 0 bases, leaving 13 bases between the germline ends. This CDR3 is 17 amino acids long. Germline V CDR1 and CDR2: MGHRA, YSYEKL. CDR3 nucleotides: TGCGCCAGCAGCCCAAGGGACCCAAGCTCCTATAATTCACCCCTCCACTTT. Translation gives CASSPRDPSSYNSPLHF.

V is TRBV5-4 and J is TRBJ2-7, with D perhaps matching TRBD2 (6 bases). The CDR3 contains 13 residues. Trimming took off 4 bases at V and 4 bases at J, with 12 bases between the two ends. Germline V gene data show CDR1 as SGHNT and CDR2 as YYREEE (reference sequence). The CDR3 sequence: CASSPGGNYEQYF. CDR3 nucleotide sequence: TGTGCCAGCAGCCCTGGGGGGAATTACGAGCAGTACTTC.

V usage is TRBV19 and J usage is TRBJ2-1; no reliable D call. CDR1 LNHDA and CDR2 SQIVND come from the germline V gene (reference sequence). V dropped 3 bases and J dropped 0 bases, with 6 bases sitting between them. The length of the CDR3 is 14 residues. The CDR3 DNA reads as TGTGCCAGTAGTATGCAGAGCTCCTACAATGAGCAGTTCTTC. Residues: CASSMQSSYNEQFF.

The CDR3 loop is CAISGGGPTDTQYF. In DNA form, the CDR3 reads TGTGCCATCAGTGGCGGTGGCCCCACAGATACGCAGTATTTT. This chain connects TRBV10-3 to TRBJ2-3; D call uncertain. Germline V lookup: CDR1 ENHRY, CDR2 SYGVKD. Trimming shortened V by 4 bases and J by 2 bases, and 10 bases separated the two germline ends. The CDR3 totals 14 residues.

The CDR3 here is CASSFGTGGPEKLFF. The CDR3 DNA sequence: TGTGCCAGCAGCTTCGGAACCGGGGGCCCTGAAAAACTGTTTTTT. The chain has TRBV11-2 and TRBJ1-4, with a possible D match to TRBD1 (6 bases). The CDR3 has 15 residues. Germline loops: CDR1 SGHAT, CDR2 FQNNGV. The V and J ends lost 3 bases and 7 bases respectively, with 15 bases between them.

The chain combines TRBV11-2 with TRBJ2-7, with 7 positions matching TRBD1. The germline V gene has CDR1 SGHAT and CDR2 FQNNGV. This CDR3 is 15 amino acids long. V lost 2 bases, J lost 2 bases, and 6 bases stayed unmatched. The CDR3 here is CASSLSPTGAYEQYF. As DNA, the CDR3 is TGTGCCAGCAGCTTATCACCCACAGGGGCCTACGAGCAGTACTTC.

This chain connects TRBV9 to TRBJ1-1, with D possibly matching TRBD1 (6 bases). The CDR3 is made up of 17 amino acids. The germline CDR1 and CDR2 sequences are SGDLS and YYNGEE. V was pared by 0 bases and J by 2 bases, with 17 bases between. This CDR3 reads CASSVGSWGTKNTEAFF. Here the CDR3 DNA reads TGTGCCAGCAGCGTAGGGTCTTGGGGGACAAAAAACACTGAAGCTTTCTTT.

The CDR3 is CASSTGLADYEQYF. The CDR3 DNA reads TGTGCCAGCAGTACGGGACTAGCGGACTACGAGCAGTACTTC. This chain uses TRBV6-4 with TRBJ2-7; the match to TRBD2 covers 11 bases. Germline V lookup: CDR1 MRHNA, CDR2 SNTAGT. The CDR3 contains 14 residues. Losses at the gene ends were 5 bases for V and 3 bases for J; bases not matched to a gene: 3.

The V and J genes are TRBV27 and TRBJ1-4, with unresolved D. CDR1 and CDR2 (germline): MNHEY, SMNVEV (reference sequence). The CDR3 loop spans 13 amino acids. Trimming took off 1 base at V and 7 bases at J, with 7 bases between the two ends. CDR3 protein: CASSLLRGEKLFF. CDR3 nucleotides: TGTGCCAGCAGTTTATTACGGGGTGAAAAACTGTTTTTT.

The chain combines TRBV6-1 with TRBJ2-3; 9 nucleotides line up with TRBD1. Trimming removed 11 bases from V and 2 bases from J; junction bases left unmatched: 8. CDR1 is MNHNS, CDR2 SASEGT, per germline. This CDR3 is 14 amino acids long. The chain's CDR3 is CASLGQGNTDTQYF. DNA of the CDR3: TGTGCCTCTCTGGGACAGGGAAACACAGATACGCAGTATTTT.

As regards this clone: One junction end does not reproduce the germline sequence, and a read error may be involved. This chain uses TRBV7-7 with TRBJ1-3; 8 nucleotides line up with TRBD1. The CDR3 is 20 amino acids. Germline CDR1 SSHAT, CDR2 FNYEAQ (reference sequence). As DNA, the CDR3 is TGTGCTAGCAGCTTAGTGTTGGGCAGGGGGCCACTCCTTTCTGGAAACACCATATATTTT. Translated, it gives CASSLVLGRGPLLSGNTIYF.

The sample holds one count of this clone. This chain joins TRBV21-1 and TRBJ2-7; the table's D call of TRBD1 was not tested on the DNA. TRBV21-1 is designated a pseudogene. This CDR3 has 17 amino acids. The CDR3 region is CASNLGIPGTYHYEQYF. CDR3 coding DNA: TGTGCCAGCAACCTAGGAATTCCCGGGACATACCACTACGAGCAGTACTTC.

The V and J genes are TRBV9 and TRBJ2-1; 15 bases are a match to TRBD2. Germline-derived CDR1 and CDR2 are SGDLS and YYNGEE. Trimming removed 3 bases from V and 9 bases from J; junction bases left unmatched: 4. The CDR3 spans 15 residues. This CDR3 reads CASSAPGLAGGEQFF. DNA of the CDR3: TGTGCCAGCAGCGCCCCGGGACTAGCGGGAGGTGAGCAGTTCTTC.

The CDR3 reads CASSAGQGADYEQYF. CDR3 DNA sequence: TGCGCCAGCAGCGCAGGACAGGGGGCTGACTACGAGCAGTACTTC. The chain links TRBV4-1 to TRBJ2-7, with TRBD1 matching over 11 bases. V lost 5 bases to trimming and J lost 3 bases; unmatched junction nucleotides: 6. The CDR3 spans 15 residues. Per the germline V gene, CDR1 is MGHRA and CDR2 is YSYEKL.

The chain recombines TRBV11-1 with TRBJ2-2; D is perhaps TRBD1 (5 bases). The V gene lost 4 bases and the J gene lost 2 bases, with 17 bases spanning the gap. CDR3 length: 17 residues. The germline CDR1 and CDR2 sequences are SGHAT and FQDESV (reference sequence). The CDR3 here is CASSSQPRALNTGELFF. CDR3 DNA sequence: TGTGCCAGCAGCTCGCAGCCCAGGGCCCTCAACACCGGGGAGCTGTTTTTT.

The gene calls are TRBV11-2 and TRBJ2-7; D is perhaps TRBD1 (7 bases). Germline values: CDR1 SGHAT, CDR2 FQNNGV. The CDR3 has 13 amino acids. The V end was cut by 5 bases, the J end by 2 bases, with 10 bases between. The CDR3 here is CASSQGGPYEQYF. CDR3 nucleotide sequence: TGTGCCAGCAGCCAGGGGGGCCCCTACGAGCAGTACTTC.

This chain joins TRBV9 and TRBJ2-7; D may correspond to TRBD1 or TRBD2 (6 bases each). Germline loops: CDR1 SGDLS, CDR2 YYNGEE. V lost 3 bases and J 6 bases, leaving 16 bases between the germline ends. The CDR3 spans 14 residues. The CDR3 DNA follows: TGTGCCAGCAGCGCGGGGGACATCGGCAGCGAGCAGTACTTC. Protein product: CASSAGDIGSEQYF.

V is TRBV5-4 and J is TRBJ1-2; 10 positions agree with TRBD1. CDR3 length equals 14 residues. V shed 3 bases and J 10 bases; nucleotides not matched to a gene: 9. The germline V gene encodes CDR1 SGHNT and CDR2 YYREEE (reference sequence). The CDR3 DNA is TGTGCCAGCAGCTGGCCCGGGACAGGGGAGGACTACACCTTC. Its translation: CASSWPGTGEDYTF.

The CDR3 nucleotides are TGTGCCAGCGCCAAGACCGCCCGACAGGCGGGTAGGGCCTACGAGCAGTACTTC. Amino acids: CASAKTARQAGRAYEQYF. V is TRBV5-6 and J is TRBJ2-7; D is possibly TRBD1 (6 bases). V dropped 7 bases and J dropped 2 bases, with 28 bases sitting between them. Germline CDR1 reads SGHDT; CDR2 reads YYEEEE. This CDR3 spans 18 amino acids.

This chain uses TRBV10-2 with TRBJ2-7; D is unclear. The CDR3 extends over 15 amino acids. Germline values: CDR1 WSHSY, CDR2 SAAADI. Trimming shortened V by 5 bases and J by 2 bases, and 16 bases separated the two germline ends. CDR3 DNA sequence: TGCGCCAGCAGTTGGCCCCAAGGGAACACCTACGAGCAGTACTTC. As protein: CASSWPQGNTYEQYF.

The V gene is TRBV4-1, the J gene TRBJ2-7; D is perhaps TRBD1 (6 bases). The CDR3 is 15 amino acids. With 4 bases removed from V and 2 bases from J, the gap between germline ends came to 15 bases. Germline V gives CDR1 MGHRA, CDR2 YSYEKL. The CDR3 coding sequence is TGCGCCAGCAGCCCTCGGACAGATTCTCCCTACGAGCAGTACTTC. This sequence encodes CASSPRTDSPYEQYF.